This T cell receptor beta chain comes out of a study of blood T cell repertoires in COVID-19 (dated by TCRdb to 2018 to 2021). Describing the broader study: The collaborator samples originated in the United States, Italy and Spain and spanned the acute and convalescent phases of COVID-19. The material from the prospective study consisted of cDNA or gDNA derived from T cells, B-cell-depleted T cells, or PBMCs. The dataset comprised deeply sampled blood TCRbeta repertoires from subjects exposed to, actively infected with, or recovered from COVID-19. The repertoires were released in a freely available public database meant as a resource for research on the immune response to SARS-CoV-2. Samples were obtained from the ongoing ImmuneRACE study (first 160 participants) and from 1,200 or so subjects provided by 6 global collaborators. A de-identified subject ID, COVID-19 status, age in years and sex were almost always included in the sample metadata. Where HLA class I and class II types were available, the types were taken from metadata supplied by the sample provider, not from assay-based typing.

What the study reported, not specific to this receptor: The amount of clinical and demographic metadata varied by source and participant and was provided uncurated.

TCRbeta CDR3 regions were amplified from genomic DNA using the immunoSEQ Assay, a bias-controlled multiplex PCR. In the authors' own workflow: The number of nucleated cells in each sample was estimated by amplification of reference gene primers within the assay. To quantify the absolute abundance of each unique TCRbeta CDR3 rearrangement, sequence reads were collapsed and filtered. Productive Simpson clonality was computed per sample as the square root of Simpson's diversity index over productive rearrangements. The immuneACCESS repertoire file appears here via TCRdb, limited to in-frame rearrangements. These files lack a portion of the clones; in checked studies, under half of the deficit traces to unresolved V genes, and the cause of the others is not known. That table furnishes V, J and clone size, whereas the DNA furnished D and trimming. The sample table contains about 190,000 clones; only one count was recorded for around 83% of them. The ten most abundant clones make up about 6% of the sample.

Reading from cysteine to phenylalanine, the CDR3 counts 14 amino acids. Only CDR3 DNA is held: 42 bases, read in frame from base 1. CDR1 and CDR2 (MNHEY, SMNVEV) derive from the germline V gene (reference sequence). V sheds 3 bases and J sheds 4 bases, leaving 10 bases between their ends. A remark on this clone: It lacks a known antigen. No per-base quality is available; no much larger clone lies one base away.

Each collaborating institution followed its own protocols to collect whole blood in K2EDTA tubes. For TCRbeta analysis, collaborator samples were shipped as frozen whole blood, as isolated PBMCs, or as DNA extracted from either sample type. The sequenced material came from peripheral blood. The source of this sequence is a woman between 35 and 50 years old with acute or convalescent COVID-19. The receptor chain draws on TRBV27 and TRBJ2-1; TRBD2 is a possible D gene, resting on 5 matching bases. The DNA sequence follows: TGTGCCAGCAGTTTGATCTCGGGATACAATGAGCAGTTCTTC. Its protein product is CASSLISGYNEQFF.